This entry is about one TCR beta chain. The entry originates in a study of cytomegalovirus exposure and HLA in healthy donors. The CDR3 spans 15 residues. V was cut by 1 base and J by 2 bases, with 12 bases left in between. Germline V lookup: CDR1 SEHNR, CDR2 FQNEAQ (reference sequence). PCR primers comprised 60 Vbeta and 13 Jbeta primers. Sequencing was performed with immunoSEQ multiplex PCR; in TCRdb, only in-frame clones are kept and a portion is missing. The sample shows some 150,000 clones, roughly three quarters of them seen only once. The clonotype originates from a man in his sixties in good health and CMV-seronegative. The sequencing sample was made of PBMCs. This sequence joins TRBV7-9 and TRBJ2-7, with D possibly being TRBD1 (6 bases). This chain's CDR3 is CASSLEQGPTYEQYF. Here the CDR3 DNA reads TGTGCCAGCAGCTTAGAACAGGGCCCCACCTACGAGCAGTACTTC.